These 25 T cell receptor beta chains share one sample of origin, sequenced in a study of T-cell reconstitution after alpha-beta-depleted transplantation in children. Researchers prepared the TCRbeta library using unique molecular identifiers, the study reports. Via MiXCR, TCRdb re-called the PCR reads, giving one row per CDR3 protein. The repertoire consists of 420,000 or so distinct CDR3 sequences, with approximately 11% occurring once and the leading ten covering roughly 5%. The sequencing used PBMCs from the stem cell graft donor, collected from the stem cell graft. Receptors were obtained from a human donor who donated a stem cell graft to a child with acute myeloid leukemia.

The chain joins TRBV29-1 to TRBJ2-3; either TRBD1 or TRBD2 may supply D (5 bases each). The CDR3 totals 13 residues. V was clipped by 8 bases and J by 1 base, with 13 bases between them. Germline V gene data show CDR1 as SQVTM and CDR2 as ANQGSEA. CDR3 protein: CSPLQGGTDTQYF. The CDR3 DNA sequence: TGCAGCCCCTTGCAGGGAGGCACAGATACGCAGTATTTT.

This clonotype was observed a few times. V is TRBV7-3 and J is TRBJ1-1; D call uncertain. Trimming stripped 2 bases from V and 8 bases from J, with 9 bases between. The CDR3 extends over 12 amino acids. In germline, CDR1 is SGHTA, CDR2 FQGTGA. The CDR3 nucleotides read TGTGCCAGCAGCTTATACGGCAAGGAAGCTTTCTTT. Translated: CASSLYGKEAFF.

This clonotype was found many times. The chain uses TRBV5-1 and TRBJ2-1, with D hard to call. With 1 base removed from V and 5 bases from J, the gap between germline ends came to 10 bases. The CDR3 covers 14 residues. The germline CDR1 and CDR2 sequences are SGHRS and YFSETQ. CDR3: CASSLIGSHNEQFF. The CDR3, as DNA: TGCGCCAGCAGCTTGATCGGATCTCACAATGAGCAGTTCTTC.

This clonotype was seen a handful of times. This chain connects TRBV6-5 to TRBJ2-3; D is possibly TRBD1 or TRBD2 (6 bases each). V dropped 0 bases and J dropped 6 bases, with 10 bases sitting between them. Germline V gives CDR1 MNHEY, CDR2 SVGAGI. The CDR3 is made up of 14 amino acids. In DNA form, the CDR3 reads TGTGCCAGCAGTTACTCGACGGGGGCGGATACGCAGTATTTT. Encoded protein: CASSYSTGADTQYF.

A few counts support this clonotype. The V call is TRBV5-1, the J call TRBJ2-3; 10 bases fit TRBD1. V shed 4 bases, J shed 4 bases, and the junction held 3 bases outside the gene matches. Germline assignment: CDR1 SGHRS and CDR2 YFSETQ. This CDR3 is built from 14 residues. CDR3 sequence reads: CASSHGQGADTQYF. The DNA for the CDR3 is TGCGCCAGCAGCCACGGACAGGGGGCAGATACGCAGTATTTT.

This clonotype showed up just a few times. The junction shows a germline mismatch at one end, possibly a read error. The chain has TRBV4-2 and TRBJ2-7, with 7 bases matching TRBD1. The CDR3 has 14 residues. Per germline, CDR1 LGHNA and CDR2 YNFKEQ. CDR3 amino acids: CASSQPTGTEGSVF. Written as DNA, the CDR3 is TGTGCCAGCAGCCAACCCACCGGGACAGAGGGGTCTGTGTTC.

V is TRBV20-1 and J is TRBJ1-2; 9 nucleotides agree with TRBD1. This CDR3 contains 15 residues. The germline gives CDR1 DFQATT, CDR2 SNEGSKA (reference sequence). V was pared by 0 bases and J by 4 bases, with 6 bases of the junction left unmatched. CDR3 bases: TGCAGTGCTAGAGATCCGGGACAGGGAGTCTATGGCTACACCTTC. Protein product: CSARDPGQGVYGYTF.

This rearrangement joins TRBV20-1 to TRBJ2-3; 9 bases fit TRBD2. Germline V CDR1 and CDR2: DFQATT, SNEGSKA (reference sequence). The CDR3 extends over 12 amino acids. After removal of 5 bases from V and 5 bases from J, the junction contained 2 bases not matched to a gene. CDR3 sequence reads: CSAPRGGDTQYF. CDR3 nucleotide sequence: TGCAGTGCTCCGCGGGGGGGAGATACGCAGTATTTT.

In this sample, this clonotype turned up many times. The V and J genes are TRBV20-1 and TRBJ1-1; unclear D gene. Germline V lookup: CDR1 DFQATT, CDR2 SNEGSKA (reference sequence). The CDR3 has 13 residues. V lost 1 base to trimming and J lost 0 bases, with 6 bases between them. The DNA for the CDR3 is TGCAGTGCTAGAGGCTCATTGAACACTGAAGCTTTCTTT. Protein: CSARGSLNTEAFF.

Ten or more counts support this clonotype. The V call is TRBV5-1, the J call TRBJ2-1; 8 nucleotides match TRBD2. Unmatched junction bases numbered 8, after V lost 1 base and J lost 14 bases. CDR3 size: 13 residues. Germline V CDR1 and CDR2: SGHRS, YFSETQ. Here the CDR3 reads CASSLTVSGGKFF. CDR3 DNA sequence: TGCGCCAGCAGCTTGACGGTGAGCGGGGGAAAGTTCTTC. The full variable domain, its missing parts supplied by reference TRBV5-1 and TRBJ2-1, is KAGVTQTPRYLIKTRGQQVTLSCSPISGHRSVSWYQQTPGQGLQFLFEYFSETQRNKGNFPGRFSGRQFSNSRSEMNVSTLELGDSALYLCASSLTVSGGKFFGPGTRLTVL.

This clonotype was seen repeatedly, ten times or more. V usage is TRBV12-3 or TRBV12-4 and J usage is TRBJ2-1, with 12 bases identical to TRBD1. The CDR3 sequence is 14 residues long. Trimming took 5 bases from V and 8 from J; bases not matched to a gene: 4. CDR3 residues: CASSPGTGGYEQFF. CDR3 coding DNA: TGTGCCAGCAGTCCCGGGACAGGGGGCTATGAGCAGTTCTTC.

Only a few counts were recorded for this clonotype. J is TRBJ2-5 and V is TRBV5-5, with 10 bases that match TRBD2. The trim removed 2 bases at V and 5 bases at J, leaving 9 bases unmatched. This CDR3 has 16 amino acids. Germline V lookup: CDR1 SGHKS, CDR2 YYEKEE (reference sequence). The CDR3 DNA follows: TGTGCCAGCAGCTTAGGGCTAGCGGGGGAACGGGAGACCCAGTACTTC. It encodes CASSLGLAGERETQYF.

The chain joins TRBV5-1 to TRBJ2-5; D remains unclear. V gave up 5 bases and J gave up 5 bases, with 7 bases separating them. This CDR3 has 11 amino acids. Germline values: CDR1 SGHRS, CDR2 YFSETQ. The CDR3 loop reads CASRNVETQYF. In DNA form, the CDR3 reads TGCGCCAGCAGAAACGTGGAGACCCAGTACTTC.

This clonotype was counted only a few times. V is TRBV7-9 and J is TRBJ2-4; D is unclear. CDR3 size: 17 residues. Germline CDR1 is SEHNR and CDR2 is FQNEAQ (reference sequence). The V and J ends lost 1 base and 0 bases respectively, with 13 bases between them. The CDR3 region is CASSLVQPELAKNIQYF. The CDR3 bases are TGTGCCAGCAGCTTAGTACAGCCTGAACTAGCCAAAAACATTCAGTACTTC.

This clonotype was seen only a few times. The chain carries TRBV7-2 and TRBJ1-1, with D uncertain. From germline, CDR1 is SGHTA and CDR2 FQGNSA. The CDR3 runs to 13 residues. The germline V and J ends were trimmed by 5 bases and 4 bases, with 11 bases remaining between them. The CDR3 DNA reads TGTGCCAGCAGCCCCTTTGTATCCACTGAAGCTTTCTTT. The encoded protein is CASSPFVSTEAFF.

The sample holds a few counts of this clonotype. This rearrangement joins TRBV15 to TRBJ2-7; D tentatively reads TRBD1 or TRBD2 (5 bases each). V was clipped by 5 bases and J by 4 bases, with 12 bases between them. The CDR3 extends over 13 amino acids. Germline CDR1 is LNHNV and CDR2 is YYDKDF (reference sequence). The CDR3 DNA is TGTGCCACCAGCTTAACCGGGACGTACGAGCAGTACGTC. Translated: CATSLTGTYEQYV.

CDR3 protein: CASSGDTGRYEQYF. The CDR3, as DNA: TGCGCCAGCAGCGGTGACACAGGGCGCTACGAGCAGTACTTC. The chain carries TRBV5-1 and TRBJ2-7; tentative D call: TRBD1 (6 bases). Germline assignment: CDR1 SGHRS and CDR2 YFSETQ. With 4 bases removed from V and 3 bases from J, the gap between germline ends came to 14 bases. CDR3 length equals 14 residues.

V and J are TRBV12-3 or TRBV12-4 and TRBJ2-7; 7 bases match TRBD2. V shed 0 bases, J shed 0 bases, and the junction held 5 bases outside the gene matches. This CDR3 is 16 amino acids long. CDR3 region: CASSLALGGDSYEQYF. The CDR3 coding sequence is TGTGCCAGCAGTTTAGCTCTTGGGGGGGACTCCTACGAGCAGTACTTC.

Many counts were recorded for this clonotype. This rearrangement joins TRBV12-3 or TRBV12-4 to TRBJ1-1; weak D call: TRBD1 (6 bases). The CDR3 sequence is 13 residues long. Trimming shortened V by 9 bases and J by 5 bases, and 16 bases separated the two germline ends. CDR3 residues: CASSRGGETEAFF. CDR3 in DNA: TGTGCCAGTAGCAGGGGTGGGGAAACTGAAGCTTTCTTT.

The sample holds a few counts of this clonotype. This chain joins TRBV3-1 and TRBJ2-3; no definite D call. Germline V gene lookup returns CDR1 LGHDT and CDR2 YNNKEL (reference sequence). The CDR3 totals 15 residues. The V end lost 0 bases, the J end lost 2 bases, and 9 bases lay between the germline ends. The DNA of the CDR3 is TGTGCCAGCAGCCAAGATTGGATACCCACAGATACGCAGTATTTT. This gives the protein CASSQDWIPTDTQYF.

The rearrangement joins TRBV5-5 to TRBJ2-7; D perhaps matches TRBD1 (5 bases). V was clipped by 2 bases and J by 4 bases, with 16 bases between them. The CDR3 totals 15 residues. Germline CDR1 SGHKS, CDR2 YYEKEE (reference sequence). For the CDR3, the DNA is TGTGCCAGCAGCTTTACGTGGGGCCAAGGATACGAGCAGTACGTC. Encoded protein: CASSFTWGQGYEQYV.

The table lists this clonotype with a few counts. J is TRBJ2-2 and V is TRBV19; no clear D gene. Trimming removed 3 bases from V and 8 bases from J, with 7 bases in between. The CDR3 totals 12 residues. Germline lookup yields CDR1 LNHDA and CDR2 SQIVND (reference sequence). The CDR3 DNA reads as TGTGCCAGTAGTATGGTGAGGGGGGAGCTGTTTTTT. Residues: CASSMVRGELFF. Complete variable domain (other parts from reference TRBV19 and TRBJ2-2): DGGITQSPKYLFRKEGQNVTLSCEQNLNHDAMYWYRQDPGQGLRLIYYSQIVNDFQKGDIAEGYSVSREKKESFPLTVTSAQKNPTAFYLCASSMVRGELFFGEGSRLTVL.

This clonotype appeared many times. The chain couples TRBV20-1 to TRBJ2-1; 8 bases match TRBD2. This CDR3 spans 15 amino acids. The germline gives CDR1 DFQATT, CDR2 SNEGSKA (reference sequence). The ends lost 0 bases at V and 2 bases at J; junction bases unmatched: 3. The CDR3 sequence is CSARDRAGAYNEQFF. The CDR3 region has the DNA TGCAGTGCTAGAGATCGAGCGGGAGCCTACAATGAGCAGTTCTTC.

This clonotype was counted a few times. CDR3: CSAPRGLAGSTDTQYF. The CDR3, as DNA: TGCAGTGCTCCGCGGGGACTAGCGGGGAGCACAGATACGCAGTATTTT. J is TRBJ2-3 and V is TRBV20-1; the match to TRBD2 covers 13 bases. Unmatched junction bases numbered 5, after V lost 5 bases and J lost 0 bases. The CDR3 sequence is 16 residues long. Germline V CDR1 and CDR2: DFQATT, SNEGSKA (reference sequence).

J is TRBJ1-4 and V is TRBV15; D is uncertain. The CDR3 sequence is 14 residues long. The germline CDR1 and CDR2 sequences are LNHNV and YYDKDF (reference sequence). V was pared by 6 bases and J by 0 bases, with 8 bases between. This chain's CDR3 is CATRADATNEKLFF. The CDR3 DNA reads as TGTGCCACCAGGGCGGATGCAACTAATGAAAAACTGTTTTTT.